These 8 T cell receptor beta chains came from one sample sequenced in a study of cytomegalovirus exposure and HLA in healthy donors. Assay used: immunoSEQ multiplex PCR; TCRdb lists only in-frame clones, some missing. The sample includes approximately 260,000 clones, 65% to 90% of them seen just once. The sample taken for sequencing was PBMCs. These receptor sequences come from a woman under 30 in good health and CMV-seronegative.

The chain joins TRBV6-4 to TRBJ2-1, with 10 bases fitting TRBD1. Germline CDR1 MRHNA, CDR2 SNTAGT. This CDR3 is 17 amino acids long. Trimming took 4 bases from V and 0 from J; bases not matched to a gene: 6. CDR3 amino acids: CASSGGTGVSSYNEQFF. The CDR3 bases are TGTGCCAGCAGTGGAGGGACAGGGGTGAGCTCCTACAATGAGCAGTTCTTC.

J is TRBJ1-1 and V is TRBV7-9; 7 nucleotides align to TRBD1. In germline, CDR1 is SEHNR, CDR2 FQNEAQ (reference sequence). Losses at the gene ends were 5 bases for V and 6 bases for J; bases not matched to a gene: 6. The CDR3 totals 13 residues. The chain's CDR3 is CASSHGTVAEAFF. For the CDR3, the DNA is TGTGCCAGCAGCCATGGGACAGTAGCTGAAGCTTTCTTT.

This clone was found once. The chain couples TRBV29-1 to TRBJ2-3; 12 bases are a match to TRBD2. With 2 bases clipped from V and 4 bases from J, the junction kept 13 bases outside the gene matches. Germline lookup yields CDR1 SQVTM and CDR2 ANQGSEA. This CDR3 is 18 amino acids long. The CDR3 loop reads CSVESLAGGSFPPDTQYF. Here the CDR3 DNA reads TGCAGCGTTGAATCCCTAGCGGGAGGGTCTTTCCCCCCAGATACGCAGTATTTT.

This sequence joins TRBV4-1 and TRBJ1-2; possibly TRBD1 for D (5 bases). Germline V gene sequence: CDR1 MGHRA, CDR2 YSYEKL. The ends were cut back, 4 bases at V and 2 bases at J, with 20 bases in the middle. This CDR3 is built from 17 residues. CDR3 sequence reads: CASSRTKTGGVNYGYTF. Written as DNA, the CDR3 is TGCGCCAGCAGCCGTACGAAAACAGGTGGGGTCAACTATGGCTACACCTTC.

The J gene is TRBJ2-7, the V gene TRBV4-1, with D tentatively TRBD1 (6 bases). CDR3 size: 16 residues. Germline-derived CDR1 and CDR2 are MGHRA and YSYEKL. Between the trimmed V and J ends, which lost 1 base and 0 bases, there was a span of 13 bases. The CDR3 DNA sequence: TGCGCCAGCAGCCAAGGACCAGGGGTGGACTCCTACGAGCAGTACTTC. It specifies CASSQGPGVDSYEQYF.

This chain links TRBV7-9 with TRBJ2-2, with 9 bases fitting TRBD2. The CDR3 runs to 18 residues. Germline CDR1 reads SEHNR; CDR2 reads FQNEAQ (reference sequence). V gave up 7 bases and J gave up 0 bases; unmatched junction bases: 12. CDR3 residues: CASTLLLIAGANTGELFF. The CDR3 DNA is TGTGCCAGCACCCTCCTCCTCATAGCGGGGGCGAACACCGGGGAGCTGTTTTTT.

Concerning this clone itself: The germline gene is not matched at one end of the junction; a read error may be the cause. V and J are TRBV19 and TRBJ1-2; tentatively, D is TRBD1 (6 bases). Looked up from germline, CDR1 is LNHDA and CDR2 is SQIVND (reference sequence). This CDR3 comprises 15 residues. The CDR3 is CASSLDRSPNYGYTF. The CDR3 bases are TGTGCCAGTAGTCTAGACAGGTCCCCTAACTATGGCTACACCTTC.

V is TRBV30 and J is TRBJ1-5; D is possibly TRBD1 (6 bases). Germline-derived CDR1 and CDR2 are GTSNPN and SVGIG (reference sequence). The CDR3 runs to 13 residues. Trimming removed 4 bases from V and 4 bases from J, with 11 bases in between. CDR3 sequence: CAWTQGSNQPQHF. The CDR3 nucleotides are TGTGCCTGGACACAGGGCTCGAATCAGCCCCAGCATTTT.